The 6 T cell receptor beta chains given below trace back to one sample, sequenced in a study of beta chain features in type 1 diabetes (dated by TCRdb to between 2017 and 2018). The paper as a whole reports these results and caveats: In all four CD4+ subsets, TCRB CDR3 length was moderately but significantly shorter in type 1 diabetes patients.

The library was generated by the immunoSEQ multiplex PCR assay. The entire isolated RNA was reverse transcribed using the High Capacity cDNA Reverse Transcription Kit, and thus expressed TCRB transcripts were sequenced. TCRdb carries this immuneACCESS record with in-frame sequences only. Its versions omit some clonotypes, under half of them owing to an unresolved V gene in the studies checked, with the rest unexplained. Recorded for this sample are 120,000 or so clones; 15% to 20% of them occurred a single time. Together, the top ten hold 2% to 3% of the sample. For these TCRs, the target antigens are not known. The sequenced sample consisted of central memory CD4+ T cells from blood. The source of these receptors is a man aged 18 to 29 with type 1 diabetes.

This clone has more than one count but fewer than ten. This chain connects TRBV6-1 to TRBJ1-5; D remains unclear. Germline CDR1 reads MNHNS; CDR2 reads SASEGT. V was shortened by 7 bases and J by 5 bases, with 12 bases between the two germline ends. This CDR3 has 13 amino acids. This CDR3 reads CASTLIGDQPQHF. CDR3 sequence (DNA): TGTGCCAGCACCTTAATCGGGGATCAGCCCCAGCATTTT.

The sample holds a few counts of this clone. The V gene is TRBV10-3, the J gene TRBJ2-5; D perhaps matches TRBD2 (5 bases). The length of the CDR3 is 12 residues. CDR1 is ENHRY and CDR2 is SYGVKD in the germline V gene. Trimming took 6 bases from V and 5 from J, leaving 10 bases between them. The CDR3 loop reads CAIREVSETQYF. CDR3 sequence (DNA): TGTGCCATCAGGGAGGTTTCGGAGACCCAGTACTTC.

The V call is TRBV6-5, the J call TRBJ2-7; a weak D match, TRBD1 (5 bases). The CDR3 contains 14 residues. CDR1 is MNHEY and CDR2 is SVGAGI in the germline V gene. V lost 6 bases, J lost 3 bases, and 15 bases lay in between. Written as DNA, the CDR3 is TGTGCCAGCAGCTGGGGATTGCAGGGCTACGAGCAGTACTTC. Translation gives CASSWGLQGYEQYF.

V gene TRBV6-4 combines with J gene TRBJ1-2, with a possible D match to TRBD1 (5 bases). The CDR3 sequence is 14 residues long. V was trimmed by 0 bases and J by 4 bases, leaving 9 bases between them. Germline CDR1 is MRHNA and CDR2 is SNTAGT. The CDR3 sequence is CASSDSSRAYGYTF. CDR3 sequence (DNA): TGTGCCAGCAGTGACTCGAGCAGGGCCTATGGCTACACCTTC.

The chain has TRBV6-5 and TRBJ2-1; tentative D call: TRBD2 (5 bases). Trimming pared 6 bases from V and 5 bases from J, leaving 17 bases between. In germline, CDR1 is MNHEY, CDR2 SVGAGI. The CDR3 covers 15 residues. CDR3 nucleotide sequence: TGTGCCAGCAGCCCCGGGCTAGCTGGGCACAATGAGCAGTTCTTC. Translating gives CASSPGLAGHNEQFF.

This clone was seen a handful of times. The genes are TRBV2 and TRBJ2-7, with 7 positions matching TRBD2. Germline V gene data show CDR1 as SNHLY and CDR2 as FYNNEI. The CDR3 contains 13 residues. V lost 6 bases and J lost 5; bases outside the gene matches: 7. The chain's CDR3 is CASRPSGGDEQYF. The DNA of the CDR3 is TGTGCCAGCAGGCCTAGCGGCGGGGACGAGCAGTACTTC.